This TCR beta chain was sequenced for a study of blood T cell repertoires in COVID-19 (TCRdb year 2020). Regarding the research as a whole: Collaborator samples came from the United States, Italy and Spain and covered acute and convalescent phases of COVID-19. Samples came from the ongoing ImmuneRACE study (first 160 participants) plus 1,254 subjects from 6 global collaborators. HLA class I and class II types, where available, came from metadata supplied by the sample provider rather than from assay-based typing. The sample metadata nearly always contained a de-identified subject ID, COVID-19 status, age in years and sex. The material from the prospective study consisted of cDNA or gDNA derived from T cells, B-cell-depleted T cells, or PBMCs. The dataset comprised deeply sampled blood TCRbeta repertoires from subjects exposed to, actively infected with, or recovered from COVID-19. The repertoires were made available in a free public database intended to serve as a resource for research on the immune response to SARS-CoV-2. The research as a whole found: Clinical and demographic metadata were provided uncurated, with the amount varying by source and participant.

TCRbeta CDR3 regions were amplified from genomic DNA by means of the immunoSEQ Assay, a bias-controlled multiplex PCR. As for the original processing: Within the assay, amplification of reference gene primers was used to estimate how many nucleated cells each sample contained. Sequence reads were collapsed and filtered to measure the absolute abundance of every unique TCRbeta CDR3 rearrangement. For each sample, productive Simpson clonality was calculated as the square root of Simpson's diversity index over productive rearrangements. This immuneACCESS table, as held by TCRdb, lists in-frame sequences with V and J called but not all clones. Of the missing ones, under half trace to an unresolved V gene in checked studies; the others have no known cause. That table is the source of V, J and clone size, and D and trimming were worked out from the DNA. The sample contains about 250,000 clones, 80% to 90% of them found a single time. The ten top clones hold 2.5% to 3.5% of the sample.

In the prospective study, participants were roughly 18 to 100 years old, resided in fewer than 25 geographic areas of the United States, and were enrolled through a virtual design. In the prospective study, cohorts were assigned on the basis of participant-reported clinical history obtained from a screening survey and a study questionnaire. A participant counted as exposed if, within 2 weeks of entering the study, that participant had been in contact with someone who had a PCR-confirmed or clinician-diagnosed COVID-19 case. Mobile phlebotomists in the prospective study collected whole blood, serum and a nasopharyngeal or oropharyngeal swab from every participant. Participants in the prospective study had the option to provide additional blood draws and questionnaires over a roughly 2-month period. Before DNA extraction, prospective study blood samples were shipped either frozen or at room temperature.

As concerns this clone: Its cognate antigen has yet to be identified. Per-nucleotide qualities are absent, and no much larger clonotype sits a single base away.

The TCR comes from a woman between 40 and 50 years old who had been exposed to COVID-19. The source material was PBMCs or T cells enriched from blood (not recorded which).

The CDR3 reads as follows: CASKTEIGYGYTF. In nucleotide form, the sequence is TGTGCCAGCAAGACAGAGATCGGCTATGGCTACACCTTC. The sequence is built from TRBV2 and TRBJ1-2; tentative D gene TRBD1, with 5 bases matching. The CDR3 covers 13 residues, taking in both the cysteine and the phenylalanine. Only the CDR3 region is kept as DNA, spanning 39 bases read in frame from base 1. Taken from the germline V gene, the CDR1 and CDR2 loops are SNHLY and FYNNEI. V gives up 7 bases and J gives up 4 bases, and the segment between their germline ends measures 13 bases.